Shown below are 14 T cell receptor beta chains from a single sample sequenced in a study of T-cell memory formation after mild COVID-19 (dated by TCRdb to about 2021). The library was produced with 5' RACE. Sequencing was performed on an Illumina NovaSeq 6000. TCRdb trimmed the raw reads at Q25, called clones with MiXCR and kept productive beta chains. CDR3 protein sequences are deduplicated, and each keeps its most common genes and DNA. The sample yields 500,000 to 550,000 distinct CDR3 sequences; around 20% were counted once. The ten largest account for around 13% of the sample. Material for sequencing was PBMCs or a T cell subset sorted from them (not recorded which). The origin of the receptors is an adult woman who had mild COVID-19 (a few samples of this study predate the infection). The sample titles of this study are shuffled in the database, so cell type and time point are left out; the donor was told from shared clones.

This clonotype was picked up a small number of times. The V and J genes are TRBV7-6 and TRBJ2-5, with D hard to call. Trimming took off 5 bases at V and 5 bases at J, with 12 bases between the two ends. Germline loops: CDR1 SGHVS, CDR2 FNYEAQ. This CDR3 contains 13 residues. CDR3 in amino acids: CASSMLEVETQYF. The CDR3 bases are TGTGCCAGCAGCATGCTAGAAGTGGAGACCCAGTACTTC.

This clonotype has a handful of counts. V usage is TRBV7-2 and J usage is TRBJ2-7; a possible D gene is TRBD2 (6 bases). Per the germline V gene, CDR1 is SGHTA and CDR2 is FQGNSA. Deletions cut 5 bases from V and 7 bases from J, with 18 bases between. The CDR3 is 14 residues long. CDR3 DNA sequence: TGTGCCAGCAGCCCCTCCGGGAGCCCGGGGGAGCAGTACTTC. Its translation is CASSPSGSPGEQYF.

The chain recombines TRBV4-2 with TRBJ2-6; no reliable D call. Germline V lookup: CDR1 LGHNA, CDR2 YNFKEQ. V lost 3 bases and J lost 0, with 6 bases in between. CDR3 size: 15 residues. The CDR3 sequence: CASSQEYSGANVLTF. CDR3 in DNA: TGTGCCAGCAGCCAGGAATACTCTGGGGCCAACGTCCTGACTTTC.

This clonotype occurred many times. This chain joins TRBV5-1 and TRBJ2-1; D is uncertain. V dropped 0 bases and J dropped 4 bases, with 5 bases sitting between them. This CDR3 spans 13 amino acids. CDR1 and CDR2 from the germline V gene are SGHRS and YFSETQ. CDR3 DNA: TGCGCCAGCAGCTTGGGGTATTACAATGAGCAGTTCTTC. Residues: CASSLGYYNEQFF.

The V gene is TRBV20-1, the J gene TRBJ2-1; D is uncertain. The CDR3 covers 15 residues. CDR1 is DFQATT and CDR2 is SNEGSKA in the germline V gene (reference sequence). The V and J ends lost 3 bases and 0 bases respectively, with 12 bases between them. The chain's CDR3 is CSASPLSSSYNEQFF. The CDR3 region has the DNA TGCAGTGCTAGCCCTCTCTCCAGCTCCTACAATGAGCAGTTCTTC.

The CDR3 nucleotides read TGTGCCAGCAGCTTAAGCGGGACAGCCAATCAGCCCCAGCATTTT. Its protein is CASSLSGTANQPQHF. The rearrangement joins TRBV7-2 to TRBJ1-5, with 7 bases identical to TRBD1. This CDR3 is 15 amino acids long. In germline, CDR1 is SGHTA, CDR2 FQGNSA. V shed 2 bases and J 3 bases; nucleotides not matched to a gene: 4. The full variable domain, with the rest looked up from reference TRBV7-2 and TRBJ1-5, is GAGVSQSPSNKVTEKGKDVELRCDPISGHTALYWYRQSLGQGLEFLIYFQGNSAPDKSGLPSDRFSAERTGGSVSTLTIQRTQQEDSAVYLCASSLSGTANQPQHFGDGTRLSIL.

The CDR3 protein is CASSKGTSGTYEQYF. For the CDR3, the DNA is TGTGCCAGCAGCAAGGGGACTAGCGGAACCTACGAGCAGTACTTC. The chain joins TRBV6-5 to TRBJ2-7; 11 nucleotides align to TRBD2. The CDR3 has 15 amino acids. Looked up from germline, CDR1 is MNHEY and CDR2 is SVGAGI. J was trimmed by 2 bases and V by 6 bases; bases with no gene match: 6.

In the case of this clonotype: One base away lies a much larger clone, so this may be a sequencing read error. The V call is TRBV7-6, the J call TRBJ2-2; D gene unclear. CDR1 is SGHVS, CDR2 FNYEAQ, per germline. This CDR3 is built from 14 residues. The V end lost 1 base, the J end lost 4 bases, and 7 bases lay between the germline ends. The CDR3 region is CASSLGPSTGELFF. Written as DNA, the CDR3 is TGTGCCAGCAGCTTAGGGCCGAGCACCGGGGAGCTGTTTTTT.

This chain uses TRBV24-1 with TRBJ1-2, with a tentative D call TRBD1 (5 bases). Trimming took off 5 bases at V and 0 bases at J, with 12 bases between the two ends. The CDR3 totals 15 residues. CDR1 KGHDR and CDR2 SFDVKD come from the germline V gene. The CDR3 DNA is TGTGCCACCAGTGGCGGGGAGGGGCCTAACTATGGCTACACCTTC. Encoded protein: CATSGGEGPNYGYTF.

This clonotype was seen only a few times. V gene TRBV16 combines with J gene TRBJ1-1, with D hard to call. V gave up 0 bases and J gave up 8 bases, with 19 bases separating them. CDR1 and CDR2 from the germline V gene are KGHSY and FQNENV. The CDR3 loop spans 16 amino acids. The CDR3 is CASSQSLVNGALEAFF. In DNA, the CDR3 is TGTGCCAGCAGCCAATCTCTGGTAAACGGCGCCCTGGAAGCTTTCTTT.

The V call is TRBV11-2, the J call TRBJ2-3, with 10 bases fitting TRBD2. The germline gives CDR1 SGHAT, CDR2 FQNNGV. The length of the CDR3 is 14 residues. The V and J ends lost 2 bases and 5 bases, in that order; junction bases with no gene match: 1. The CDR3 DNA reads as TGTGCCAGCAGCTTACGACTAGCGGGAGATACGCAGTATTTT. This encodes CASSLRLAGDTQYF.

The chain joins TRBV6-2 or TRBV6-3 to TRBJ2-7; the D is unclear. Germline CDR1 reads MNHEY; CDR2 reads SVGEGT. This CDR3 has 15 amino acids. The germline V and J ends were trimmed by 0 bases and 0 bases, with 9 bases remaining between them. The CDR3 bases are TGTGCCAGCAGTTACTCGGTGGGCATCTCCTACGAGCAGTACTTC. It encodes CASSYSVGISYEQYF.

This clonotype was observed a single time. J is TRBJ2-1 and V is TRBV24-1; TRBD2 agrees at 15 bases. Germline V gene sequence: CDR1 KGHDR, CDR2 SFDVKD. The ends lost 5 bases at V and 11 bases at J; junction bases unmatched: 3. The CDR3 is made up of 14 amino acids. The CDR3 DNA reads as TGTGCCACCAGTGCCGGGACTAGCGGGGGGAAGCAGTTCTTC. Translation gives CATSAGTSGGKQFF.

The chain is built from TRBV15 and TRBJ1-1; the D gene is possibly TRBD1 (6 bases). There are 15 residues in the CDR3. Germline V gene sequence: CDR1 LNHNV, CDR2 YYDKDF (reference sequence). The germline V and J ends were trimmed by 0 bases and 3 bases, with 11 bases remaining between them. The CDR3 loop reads CATSRDEGGDTEAFF. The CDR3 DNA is TGTGCCACCAGCAGAGATGAGGGGGGGGACACTGAAGCTTTCTTT.